This T cell receptor beta chain was profiled in a study of cytotoxic CD8 clonotypes in ibrutinib-treated CLL (dated by TCRdb to about 2021). Regarding the complete study: The cohort was composed of about 10 relapsed/refractory and fewer than 16 treatment-naive patients; IGHV unmutated status was identified in under 18 patients. Partial responses were observed in roughly 24 patients and complete responses in 2; after a median follow-up of roughly 62 months, remission was maintained in 15 or so patients and progression was observed in approximately 12. Samples at response were collected after a median of about 11 months of treatment, with a range of about 6 to 36 months. On average, each sample yielded around 230,000 productive templates and under 95,000 productive rearrangements. Of the approximately 94 people in the trial, 26 had longitudinal samples available. Cryopreserved peripheral blood mononuclear cells were obtained before treatment, at response, and at either sustained remission or disease progression. Patients were still on ibrutinib when every remission and progressive disease sample was collected.

The CDR3 spans 13 residues, from the cysteine through the phenylalanine. This entry keeps only the CDR3 DNA: 39 bases, framed from base 1. V and J lose 7 bases and 4 bases, and a span of 13 bases separates them. Reading the germline V gene (reference sequence) gives CDR1 SEHNR and CDR2 FQNEAQ. The time point label here, explained by the study, means: 12 to 13 months on ibrutinib. For TCR beta library preparation, approximately 2.2 micrograms of genomic DNA were isolated from cryopreserved PBMCs. High-throughput TCR beta sequencing was performed on longitudinal blood samples from CLL patients receiving ibrutinib monotherapy. The patients took part in an open-label, single-center phase 2 trial of ibrutinib monotherapy. Here is what the overall study found, with its caveats: Baseline clonality exceeded that of age-matched healthy donors and correlated strongly with circulating CD8+ T-cell counts. Public clonotypes were rare and either shrank or stayed stable during treatment, and the rise in clonality at ibrutinib response reflected expansion of private clonotypes. Sustained-remission and progressing patients did not have matched sampling times, and lymph node repertoires were not examined. An increase in clonality was observed at ibrutinib response, with clonality remaining stable during sustained remission and falling back toward baseline at progression.

This clone was picked up a small number of times. Its target antigen remains unknown. Within one base of it there is no much larger clone, and no base qualities were kept. Each clonotype received, on average, around 10x coverage in deep resolution sequencing performed on a MiSeq, where the target depth lay between 1 in 1 million and 1 in 200,000 T cells. The immunoSEQ hsTCRB Kit was used to generate the TCR beta libraries. Concerning the study's data processing: Data were analyzed with ImmunoSEQ Data Assistant and ImmunoSEQ Analyzer, with V, D and J genes assigned per IMGT definitions. Clonality, with values ranging from 0 to 1, was calculated as one minus the normalized Shannon entropy of productive rearrangement frequencies. Public clonotype analysis was restricted to overrepresented clonotypes comprising at least 0.05% of each patient's repertoire. About a dozen repertoires from age-matched healthy donors, obtained from immuneACCESS, served as clonality controls. TCRdb provides this immuneACCESS table in a form limited to in-frame rearrangements. Some clones are lacking; in checked studies, under half of them reflect an unresolved V gene, and why the rest are absent is not known. From that table come the V and J calls and clone size; the DNA was used to work out D and trimming. This sample comprises around 200,000 clones, around 70% of them detected only once. The top ten hold about 6% of the sample.

The chain is made from TRBV7-9 and TRBJ1-2; no D segment can be confidently identified. The source was PBMCs, collected after 12 months of ibrutinib treatment. The TCR was taken from a human donor with chronic lymphocytic leukemia. The nucleotides are TGTGCCAGCACCACGGGATTAGTCTATGGCTACACCTTC. It is translated as CASTTGLVYGYTF.